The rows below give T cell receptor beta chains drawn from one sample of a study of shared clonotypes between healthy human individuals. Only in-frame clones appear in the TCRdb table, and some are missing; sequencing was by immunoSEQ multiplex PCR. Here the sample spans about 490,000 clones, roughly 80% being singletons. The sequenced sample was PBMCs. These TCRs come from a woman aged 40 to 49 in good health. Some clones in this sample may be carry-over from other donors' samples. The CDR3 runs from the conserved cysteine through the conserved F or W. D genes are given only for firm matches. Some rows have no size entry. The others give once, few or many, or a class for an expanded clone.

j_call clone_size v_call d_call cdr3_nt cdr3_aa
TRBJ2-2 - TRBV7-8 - TGTGCCAGCAGCCAGCCGACGCGGCAGTACACCGGGGAGCTGTTTTTT CASSQPTRQYTGELFF
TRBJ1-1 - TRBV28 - TGTGCCAGCAGTCCCTTTGGTAGGCTTGAAGCTTTCTTT CASSPFGRLEAFF
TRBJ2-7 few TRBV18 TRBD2 TGTGCCAGCTCATCGGGGACTAGCGGATACGAGCAGTACTTC CASSSGTSGYEQYF
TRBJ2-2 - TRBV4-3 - TGCGCCAGCAGCCGGGAACTGGAGGGGGGGCTGTTTTTT CASSRELEGGLFF
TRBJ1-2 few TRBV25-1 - TGTGCCAGCAGTGCTCAAGGGGGTTATGGCTACACCTTC CASSAQGGYGYTF
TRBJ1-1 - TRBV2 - TGTGCCAGCAGTGAGGGTCTAGGGGATAACACTGAAGCTTTCTTT CASSEGLGDNTEAFF
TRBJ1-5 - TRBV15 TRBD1 TGTGCCACCAGCTGGGGACAGGGAAGAAATCAGCCCCAGCATTTT CATSWGQGRNQPQHF
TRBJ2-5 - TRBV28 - TGTGCCAGCAGCGAGGCGGGGGAGACCCAGTACTTC CASSEAGETQYF
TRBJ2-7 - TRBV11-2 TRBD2 TGTGCCAGCAGCTTAGAGTCTAGCGGACCCTACGAGCAGTACTTC CASSLESSGPYEQYF
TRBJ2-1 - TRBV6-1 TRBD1 TGTGCCAGCGGGACAGGGGGCAACTCCTACAATGAGCAGTTCTTC CASGTGGNSYNEQFF
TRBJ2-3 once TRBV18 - TGTGCCAGCTCACTCCCAATCTATTTCACAGATACGCAGTATTTT CASSLPIYFTDTQYF
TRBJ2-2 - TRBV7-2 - TGTGCCAGCAGCTTAGCGCCTGCGGGGAACACCGGGGAGCTGTTTTTT CASSLAPAGNTGELFF
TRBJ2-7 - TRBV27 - TGTGCCAGCAGTTTTCTCTCGACCTACGAGCAGTACTTC CASSFLSTYEQYF
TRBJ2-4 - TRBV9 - TGTGCCAGCAGCGCCAGTGCTTATGGGGGGCGCGAAAACATTCAGTACTTC CASSASAYGGRENIQYF
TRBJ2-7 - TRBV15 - TGTGCCACCAGCGGGTCGACAGGCCTCGCCTACGAGCAGTACTTC CATSGSTGLAYEQYF
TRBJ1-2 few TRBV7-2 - TGTGCCAGCAGCAATGAAGTTGGTGGCTACACCTTC CASSNEVGGYTF
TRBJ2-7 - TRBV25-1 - TGTGCCAGCAGTGAACGCGCCAGTCCAGGTTACGAGCAGTACTTC CASSERASPGYEQYF
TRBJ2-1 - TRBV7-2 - TGTGCCAGCAGCTTAGTTTCCAATGAGCAGTTCTTC CASSLVSNEQFF
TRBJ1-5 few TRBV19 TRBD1 TGTGCCAGTAAACGGACAGGGGCGGGCAATCAGCCCCAGCATTTT CASKRTGAGNQPQHF
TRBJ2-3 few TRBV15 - TGTGCCACCAGCAGAGCCAGGGATACGCAGTATTTT CATSRARDTQYF
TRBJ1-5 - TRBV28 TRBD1 TGTGCCAGCAGTACCGACTTTCGACAGGGGGGAGGCAATCAGCCCCAGCATTTT CASSTDFRQGGGNQPQHF
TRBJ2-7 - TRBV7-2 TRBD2 TGTGCCAGCAGCTTAGTGGCGGGAGTCCCCTACGAGCAGTACTTC CASSLVAGVPYEQYF
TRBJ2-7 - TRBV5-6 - TGTGCCAGCAGCTTTGGAAGAGGCCTCGAGCAGTACTTC CASSFGRGLEQYF
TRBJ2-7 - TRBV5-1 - TGCGCCAGCGGAAAAAGCGGCTACGAGCAGTACTTC CASGKSGYEQYF
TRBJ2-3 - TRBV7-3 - TGTGCCAGCAGCTTAATGGGGCTGGACACAGATACGCAGTATTTT CASSLMGLDTDTQYF
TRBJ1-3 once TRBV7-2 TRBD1 TGTGCCAGCAGCTTACAGGGGGCTTTAAACACCATATATTTT CASSLQGALNTIYF
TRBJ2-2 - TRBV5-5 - TGTGCCAGCAGCCAAAACACCGGGGAGCTGTTTTTT CASSQNTGELFF
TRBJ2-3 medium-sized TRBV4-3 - TGCGCCAGCAGCCAAGAGGCCATTCGCACAGATACGCAGTATTTT CASSQEAIRTDTQYF
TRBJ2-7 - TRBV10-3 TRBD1 TGTGCCATCAGTGGTGGGACAGGAGTCTCCTACGAGCAGTACTTC CAISGGTGVSYEQYF
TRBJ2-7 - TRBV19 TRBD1 TGTGCCAGTAGTATAGGAAGACGGACAGGCCTTCGCGAGCAGTACTTC CASSIGRRTGLREQYF
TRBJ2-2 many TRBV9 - TGTGCCAGCAGCGCGAGCGGTGCCACCGGGGAGCTGTTTTTT CASSASGATGELFF
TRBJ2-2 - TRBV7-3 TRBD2 TGTGCCAGCAGCCAACTAGCGGGAGGAATAACCGGGGAGCTGTTTTTT CASSQLAGGITGELFF
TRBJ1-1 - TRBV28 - TGTGCCAGCAGCCCTACCCCGGGGGCGGGAGAAGCTTTCTTT CASSPTPGAGEAFF
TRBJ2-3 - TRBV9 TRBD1 TGTGCCAGCAGCGTAGCCGGGACAGGGGGCGCATCAGATACGCAGTATTTT CASSVAGTGGASDTQYF
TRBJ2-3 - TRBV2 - TGTGCCAGCAGTGTCGGGGTTGAGGGCACAGATACGCAGTATTTT CASSVGVEGTDTQYF
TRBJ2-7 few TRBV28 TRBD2 TGTGCCAGCACCATAGCGGGAGTTGGATCCTACGAGCAGTACTTC CASTIAGVGSYEQYF
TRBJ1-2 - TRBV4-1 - TGCGCCAGCAGCCAAGATCGGGCTAACTATGGCTACACCTTC CASSQDRANYGYTF
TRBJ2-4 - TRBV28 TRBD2 TGTGCCAGCAGTCTAGCGGGGGAGACAGTAGCCAAAAACATTCAGTACTTC CASSLAGETVAKNIQYF
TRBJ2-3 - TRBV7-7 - TGTGCCAGCAGCCCGGGGCCAGGGTTGGAAGATACGCAGTATTTT CASSPGPGLEDTQYF
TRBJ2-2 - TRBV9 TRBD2 TGTGCCAGCAGCGTAGCTAGCGGGAGGGCCAACACCGGGGAGCTGTTTTTT CASSVASGRANTGELFF
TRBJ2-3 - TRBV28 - TGTGCCAGCAGTTTAGGAGGCACAGATACGCAGTATTTT CASSLGGTDTQYF
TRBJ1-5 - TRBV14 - TGTGCCAGCAGCCCACATAGCAATCAGCCCCAGCATTTT CASSPHSNQPQHF
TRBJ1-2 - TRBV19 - TGTGCCAGTAGTGTGCAGGGGCCGAACTATGGCTACACCTTC CASSVQGPNYGYTF
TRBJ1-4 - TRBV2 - TGTGCCAGCACCAACCAGGGGCCCACTAATGAAAAACTGTTTTTT CASTNQGPTNEKLFF
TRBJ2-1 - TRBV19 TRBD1 TGTGCCAGTAGTACCCCCCGGACAGGGGAAGGCGATGAGCAGTTCTTC CASSTPRTGEGDEQFF
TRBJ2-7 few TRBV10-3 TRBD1 TGTGCCATCAGTGAGAGGGACAGACTGTACTTC CAISERDRLYF
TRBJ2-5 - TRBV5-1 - TGCGCCAGCAGCTTTTCCACAGCCCAAGAGACCCAGTACTTC CASSFSTAQETQYF
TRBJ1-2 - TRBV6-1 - TGTGCCAGCAGTGAAGCAGGCGGGGGCTATGGCTACACCTTC CASSEAGGGYGYTF
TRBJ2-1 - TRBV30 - TGTGCCTGGAGTGTTCTGGGGGTTTTAGCCAATGAGCAGTTCTTC CAWSVLGVLANEQFF
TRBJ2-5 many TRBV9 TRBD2 TGTGCCAGCGCCTCTAGCACGGGGGGAAAAGAGACCCAGTACTTC CASASSTGGKETQYF
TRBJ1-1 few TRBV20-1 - TGCAGTGCTAGAGCCGGGGCTGAAGCTTTCTTT CSARAGAEAFF
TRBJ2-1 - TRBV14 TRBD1 TGTGCCAGCAGCCAGACCGGGACAGGGTTAGTGGGGAGAAGGAATGAGCAGTTCTTC CASSQTGTGLVGRRNEQFF
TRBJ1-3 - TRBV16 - TGTGCCAGCAGCCAAATTTCCAGGGCTGGAAACACCATATATTTT CASSQISRAGNTIYF
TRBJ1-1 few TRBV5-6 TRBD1 TGTGCCAGCAGCGCCACAGGGGGAGTGAACACTGAAGCTTTCTTT CASSATGGVNTEAFF
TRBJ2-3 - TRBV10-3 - TGTGCCATCAGTGGGCGATGGGTTACGCCCAGCACAGATACGCAGTATTTT CAISGRWVTPSTDTQYF
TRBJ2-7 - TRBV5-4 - TGTGCCAGCAGCCGCCGGGACACATCCTACGAGCAGTACTTC CASSRRDTSYEQYF
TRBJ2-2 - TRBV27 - TGTGCCAGCAGTACCAACTCGGGACACCCCACCGGGGAGCTGTTTTTT CASSTNSGHPTGELFF
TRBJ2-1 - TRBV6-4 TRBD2 TGTGCCAGCAGTGAAGTCGGACTAGCGGCCAGCAATGAGCAGTTCTTC CASSEVGLAASNEQFF
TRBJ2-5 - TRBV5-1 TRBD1 TGCGCCAGCAGTAGGGGGCAGGGGCAAGAGACCCAGTACTTC CASSRGQGQETQYF